This entry lists 8 T cell receptor beta chains sequenced from one sample in a study of blood T cell repertoires in COVID-19 (dated by TCRdb to 2018 to 2020). Library construction relied on the immunoSEQ multiplex PCR assay. Sourced from immuneACCESS, this table was stored by TCRdb with only in-frame sequences that have V and J called. A share of the clones is absent; for the studies checked, an unresolved V gene accounts for under half, and the remainder has no known explanation. The sample table shows fewer than 85,000 clones, and roughly 84% are seen once. Approximately 27% of the sample goes to the ten largest clones. Sequenced: peripheral blood. These receptors originate from a human donor in a cohort sampled during active COVID-19.

This chain links TRBV18 with TRBJ2-3; D is possibly TRBD2 (7 bases). The CDR3 consists of 15 residues. V lost 2 bases to trimming and J lost 3 bases, with 12 bases between them. Germline CDR1 is KGHSH and CDR2 is LQKENI. The CDR3 DNA reads TGTGCCAGCTCACCAGCAGCGGGACAAACAGATACGCAGTATTTT. Protein product: CASSPAAGQTDTQYF.

This chain connects TRBV7-9 to TRBJ1-2, with 10 positions matching TRBD1. The germline CDR1 and CDR2 sequences are SEHNR and FQNEAQ (reference sequence). After removal of 5 bases from V and 2 bases from J, the junction contained 14 bases not matched to a gene. The CDR3 covers 18 residues. The CDR3 here is CASSPRAGTGAPNYGYTF. CDR3 nucleotide sequence: TGTGCCAGCAGCCCTAGGGCTGGGACAGGGGCTCCCAACTATGGCTACACCTTC.

The gene calls are TRBV6-4 and TRBJ2-7, with 7 bases aligning to TRBD1. The CDR3 has 13 residues. The germline gives CDR1 MRHNA, CDR2 SNTAGT. The J segment lost 6 bases and the V segment lost 2 bases, leaving 4 bases of the junction unmatched. The chain's CDR3 is CASSDRTGTEQYF. CDR3 sequence (DNA): TGTGCCAGCAGTGACCGGACAGGAACCGAGCAGTACTTC.

The sample holds one count of this clone. This chain links TRBV7-2 with TRBJ2-3, with D perhaps matching TRBD2 (7 bases). The CDR3 has 16 amino acids. Germline V lookup: CDR1 SGHTA, CDR2 FQGNSA. V was cut by 3 bases and J by 1 base, with 14 bases left in between. DNA of the CDR3: TGTGCCAGCAGCTTCCGTACGGGGGGCGGCACAGATACGCAGTATTTT. It specifies CASSFRTGGGTDTQYF.

V is TRBV6-5 and J is TRBJ2-2; D uncertain. Germline loops: CDR1 MNHEY, CDR2 SVGAGI. This CDR3 contains 13 residues. Trimming left V 6 bases short and J 7 bases short, with 12 bases between. CDR3 sequence: CASSGRNLGELFF. The CDR3 DNA follows: TGTGCCAGCAGCGGCAGGAACCTCGGGGAGCTGTTTTTT.

This chain uses TRBV7-2 with TRBJ1-6, with D unresolved. There are 14 residues in the CDR3. V was cut by 1 base and J by 3 bases, with 4 bases left in between. Germline lookup yields CDR1 SGHTA and CDR2 FQGNSA. CDR3 residues: CASSLVNYNSPLHF. The CDR3 DNA reads TGTGCCAGCAGCTTAGTTAACTATAATTCACCCCTCCACTTT.

The chain's CDR3 is CASSPRTSGGSGANVLTF. The DNA for the CDR3 is TGTGCCAGCAGCCCCAGGACTAGCGGGGGATCTGGGGCCAACGTCCTGACTTTC. The rearrangement uses TRBV4-2 and TRBJ2-6; 13 nucleotides match TRBD2. This CDR3 contains 18 residues. From germline, CDR1 is LGHNA and CDR2 YNFKEQ. J lost 1 base, V lost 4 bases, and 4 bases had no gene match.

The chain links TRBV7-2 to TRBJ1-2, with 8 bases fitting TRBD1. The CDR3 length is 14 residues. Per germline, CDR1 SGHTA and CDR2 FQGNSA. The ends lost 4 bases at V and 4 bases at J; junction bases unmatched: 5. The CDR3 coding sequence is TGTGCCAGCAGCTCGGGACAGGAGACCTATGGCTACACCTTC. This translates into CASSSGQETYGYTF.